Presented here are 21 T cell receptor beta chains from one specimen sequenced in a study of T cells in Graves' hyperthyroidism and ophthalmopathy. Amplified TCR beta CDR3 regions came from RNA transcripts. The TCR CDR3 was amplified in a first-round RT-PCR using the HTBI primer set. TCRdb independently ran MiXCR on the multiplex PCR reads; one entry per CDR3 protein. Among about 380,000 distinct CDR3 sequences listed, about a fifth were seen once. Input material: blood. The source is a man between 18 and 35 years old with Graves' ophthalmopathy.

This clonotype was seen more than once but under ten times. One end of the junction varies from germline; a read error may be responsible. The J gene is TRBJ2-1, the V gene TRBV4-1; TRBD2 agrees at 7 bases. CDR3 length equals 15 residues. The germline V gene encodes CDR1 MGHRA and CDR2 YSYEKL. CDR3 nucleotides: TGTGCCAGCAGCCAAGCAACTAGCGTCTACAATGAGCAGTTCTTC. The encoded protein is CASSQATSVYNEQFF.

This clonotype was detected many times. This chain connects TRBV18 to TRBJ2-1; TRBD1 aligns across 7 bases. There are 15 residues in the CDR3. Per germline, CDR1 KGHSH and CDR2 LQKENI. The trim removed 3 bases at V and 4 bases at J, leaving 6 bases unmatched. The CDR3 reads CASSPGTAQYNEQFF. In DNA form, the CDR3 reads TGTGCCAGCTCACCCGGGACAGCGCAATACAATGAGCAGTTCTTC.

CDR3 in DNA: TGTGCCAGCAGTCGGGACTCTAGCGGGGGGCGGGGGAAGCAAGAGACCCAGTACTTC. Protein product: CASSRDSSGGRGKQETQYF. This rearrangement joins TRBV7-9 to TRBJ2-5; 11 positions match TRBD2. This CDR3 comprises 19 residues. The germline gives CDR1 SEHNR, CDR2 FQNEAQ (reference sequence). V lost 6 bases, J lost 2 bases, and 17 bases stayed unmatched.

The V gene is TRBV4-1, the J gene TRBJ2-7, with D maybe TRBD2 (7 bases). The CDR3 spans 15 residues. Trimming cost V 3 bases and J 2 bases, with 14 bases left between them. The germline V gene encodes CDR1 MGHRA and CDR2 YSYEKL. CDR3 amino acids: CASSHPLGGPYEQYF. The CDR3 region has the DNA TGCGCCAGCAGCCACCCCCTGGGGGGGCCCTACGAGCAGTACTTC.

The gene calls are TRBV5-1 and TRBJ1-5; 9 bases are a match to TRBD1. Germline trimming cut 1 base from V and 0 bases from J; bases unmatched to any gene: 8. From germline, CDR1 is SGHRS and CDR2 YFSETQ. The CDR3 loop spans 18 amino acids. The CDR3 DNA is TGCGCCAGCAGCTTGTATCGGACAGGGGAATATAGCAATCAGCCCCAGCATTTT. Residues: CASSLYRTGEYSNQPQHF.

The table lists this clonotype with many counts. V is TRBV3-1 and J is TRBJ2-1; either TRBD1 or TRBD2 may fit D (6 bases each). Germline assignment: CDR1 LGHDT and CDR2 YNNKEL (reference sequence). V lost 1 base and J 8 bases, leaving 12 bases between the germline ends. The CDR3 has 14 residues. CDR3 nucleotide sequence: TGTGCCAGCAGCCAAGGTCAGGGGAGGTATGAGCAGTTCTTC. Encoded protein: CASSQGQGRYEQFF.

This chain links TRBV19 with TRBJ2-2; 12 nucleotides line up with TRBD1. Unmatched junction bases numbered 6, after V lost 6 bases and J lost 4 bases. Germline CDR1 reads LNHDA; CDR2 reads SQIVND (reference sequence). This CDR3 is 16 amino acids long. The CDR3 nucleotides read TGTGCCAGTAGATTCGGGGACAGGGGGCGCACCGGGGAGCTGTTTTTT. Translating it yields CASRFGDRGRTGELFF. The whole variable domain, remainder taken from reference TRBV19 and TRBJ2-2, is DGGITQSPKYLFRKEGQNVTLSCEQNLNHDAMYWYRQDPGQGLRLIYYSQIVNDFQKGDIAEGYSVSREKKESFPLTVTSAQKNPTAFYLCASRFGDRGRTGELFFGEGSRLTVL.

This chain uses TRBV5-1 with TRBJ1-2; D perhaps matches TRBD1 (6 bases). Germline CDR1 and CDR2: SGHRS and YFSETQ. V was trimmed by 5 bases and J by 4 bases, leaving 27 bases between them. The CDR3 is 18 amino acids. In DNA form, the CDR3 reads TGCGCCAGCAGGGGACGGGACACGGTTGTTGGTGGGGCCTATGGCTACACCTTC. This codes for CASRGRDTVVGGAYGYTF.

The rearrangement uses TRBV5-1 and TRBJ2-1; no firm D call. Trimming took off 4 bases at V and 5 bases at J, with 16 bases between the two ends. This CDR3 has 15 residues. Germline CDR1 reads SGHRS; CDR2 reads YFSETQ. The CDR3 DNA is TGCGCCAGCAGCCCCCGGAAGGGCACGGACAATGAGCAGTTCTTC. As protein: CASSPRKGTDNEQFF. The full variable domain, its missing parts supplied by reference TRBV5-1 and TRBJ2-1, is KAGVTQTPRYLIKTRGQQVTLSCSPISGHRSVSWYQQTPGQGLQFLFEYFSETQRNKGNFPGRFSGRQFSNSRSEMNVSTLELGDSALYLCASSPRKGTDNEQFFGPGTRLTVL.

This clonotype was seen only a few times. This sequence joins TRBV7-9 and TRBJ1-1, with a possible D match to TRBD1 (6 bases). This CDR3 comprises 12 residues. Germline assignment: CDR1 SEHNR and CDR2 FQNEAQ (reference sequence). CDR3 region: CAAGGPGTEAFF. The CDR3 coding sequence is TGTGCTGCTGGGGGCCCGGGGACTGAAGCTTTCTTT.

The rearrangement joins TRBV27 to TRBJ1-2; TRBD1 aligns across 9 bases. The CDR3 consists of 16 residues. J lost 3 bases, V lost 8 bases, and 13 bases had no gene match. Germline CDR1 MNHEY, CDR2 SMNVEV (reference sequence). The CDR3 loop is CASHRSLTGGYYGYTF. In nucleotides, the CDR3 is TGTGCCAGCCACAGGTCCCTGACAGGGGGGTACTATGGCTACACCTTC.

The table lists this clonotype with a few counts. The CDR3 loop reads CSVGGQAYNNYGYTF. The CDR3 nucleotides read TGCAGCGTTGGGGGACAGGCATATAACAACTATGGCTACACCTTC. V usage is TRBV29-1 and J usage is TRBJ1-2; 8 positions agree with TRBD1. The CDR3 runs 15 residues. Germline V lookup: CDR1 SQVTM, CDR2 ANQGSEA. V lost 4 bases and J lost 2; bases outside the gene matches: 9.

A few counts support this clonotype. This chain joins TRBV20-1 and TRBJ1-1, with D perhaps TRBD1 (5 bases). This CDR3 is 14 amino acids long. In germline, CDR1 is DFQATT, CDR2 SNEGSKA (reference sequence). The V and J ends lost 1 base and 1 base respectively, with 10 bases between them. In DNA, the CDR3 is TGCAGTGCTAGAGGAACCGGGGCGAACACTGAAGCTTTCTTT. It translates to CSARGTGANTEAFF.

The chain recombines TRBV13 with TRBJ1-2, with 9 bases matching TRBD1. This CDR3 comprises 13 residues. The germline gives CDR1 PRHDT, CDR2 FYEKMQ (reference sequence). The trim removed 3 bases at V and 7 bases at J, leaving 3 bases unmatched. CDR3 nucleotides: TGTGCCAGCAGCTTGACAGGGGGATTTGGCTACACCTTC. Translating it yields CASSLTGGFGYTF.

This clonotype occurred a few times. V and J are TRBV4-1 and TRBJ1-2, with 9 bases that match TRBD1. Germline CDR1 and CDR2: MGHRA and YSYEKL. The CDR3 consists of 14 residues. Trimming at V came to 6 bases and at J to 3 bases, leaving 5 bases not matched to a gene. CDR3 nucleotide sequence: TGCGCCAGCAGACCGAGACAGGGGGACTATGGCTACACCTTC. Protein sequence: CASRPRQGDYGYTF.

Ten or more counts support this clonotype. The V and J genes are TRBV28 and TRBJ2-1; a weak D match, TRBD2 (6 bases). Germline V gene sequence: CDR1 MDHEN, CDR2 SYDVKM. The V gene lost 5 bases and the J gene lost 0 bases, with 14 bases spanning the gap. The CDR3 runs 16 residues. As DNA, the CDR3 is TGTGCCAGCAGTACGGCAGGGAGGAGCTCCTACAATGAGCAGTTCTTC. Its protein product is CASSTAGRSSYNEQFF.

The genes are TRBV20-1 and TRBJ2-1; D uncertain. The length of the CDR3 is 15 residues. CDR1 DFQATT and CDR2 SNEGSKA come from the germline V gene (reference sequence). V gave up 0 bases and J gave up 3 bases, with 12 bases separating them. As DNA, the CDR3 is TGCAGTGCTAGAGAAGGAGCCCACGACTACAATGAGCAGTTCTTC. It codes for CSAREGAHDYNEQFF.

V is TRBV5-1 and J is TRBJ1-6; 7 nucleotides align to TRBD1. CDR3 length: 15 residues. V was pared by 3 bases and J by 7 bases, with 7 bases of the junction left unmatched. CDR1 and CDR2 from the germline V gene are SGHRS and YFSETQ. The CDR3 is CASSSLGTDNSPLHF. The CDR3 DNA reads TGCGCCAGCAGCTCCCTAGGGACAGACAATTCACCCCTCCACTTT.

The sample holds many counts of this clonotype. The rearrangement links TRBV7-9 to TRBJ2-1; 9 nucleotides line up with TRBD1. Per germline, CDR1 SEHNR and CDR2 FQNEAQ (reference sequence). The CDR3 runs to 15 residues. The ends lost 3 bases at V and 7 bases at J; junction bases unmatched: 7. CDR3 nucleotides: TGTGCCAGCAGCTTCCCGGGACAGGGTCGAAATGAGCAGTTCTTC. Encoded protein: CASSFPGQGRNEQFF.

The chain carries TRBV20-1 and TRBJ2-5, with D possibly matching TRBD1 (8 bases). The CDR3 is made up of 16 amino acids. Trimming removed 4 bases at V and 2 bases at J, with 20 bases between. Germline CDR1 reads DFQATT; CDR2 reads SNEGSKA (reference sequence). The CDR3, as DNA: TGCAGTGCTATTGGACAGGGAAGGGGGGGACAAGAGACCCAGTACTTC. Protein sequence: CSAIGQGRGGQETQYF.

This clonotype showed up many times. Written as DNA, the CDR3 is TGTGCCAGCAGCGCTAGGGGGGACGCGATGAACACTGAAGCTTTCTTT. Amino acids: CASSARGDAMNTEAFF. The J gene is TRBJ1-1, the V gene TRBV9; the D gene is possibly TRBD1 (6 bases). Germline assignment: CDR1 SGDLS and CDR2 YYNGEE. This CDR3 region has 16 residues. The V gene lost 3 bases and the J gene lost 0 bases, with 15 bases spanning the gap.